Presented here are 30 T cell receptor beta chains from one specimen sequenced in a study of T cell repertoires in cytomegalovirus infection. Their antigen targets remain unknown. TCRdb fed the reads into MiXCR, producing one record per CDR3 protein. This table has some 800,000 distinct CDR3 sequences, 30% to 35% appearing once. Sequenced here: cultured CD8+ T cells from PBMCs, sampled from culture after CMV antigen stimulation. These receptors all stem from a human donor in good health (CMV status not recorded). Some clones in this sample may be carry-over from other donors' samples.

This clonotype was counted between two and nine times. This rearrangement joins TRBV10-3 to TRBJ2-7; D unclear. Germline V gene data show CDR1 as ENHRY and CDR2 as SYGVKD. V shed 2 bases and J shed 3 bases, with 14 bases lying between them. The CDR3 has 15 residues. The CDR3 spells CAISETLEGLYEQYV. Written as DNA, the CDR3 is TGTGCCATCAGTGAGACCTTGGAAGGCCTCTACGAGCAGTACGTC.

The V call is TRBV2, the J call TRBJ2-1; D remains unclear. Trimming removed 1 base at V and 5 bases at J, with 9 bases between. There are 14 residues in the CDR3. CDR1 and CDR2 (germline): SNHLY, FYNNEI. CDR3 in DNA: TGTGCCAGCAGTGAAGTAGGAACTCACAATGAGCAGTTCTTC. This codes for CASSEVGTHNEQFF.

The chain is built from TRBV29-1 and TRBJ2-1; TRBD1 matches at 11 bases. Germline-derived CDR1 and CDR2 are SQVTM and ANQGSEA. This CDR3 has 13 amino acids. With V trimmed by 7 bases and J by 10 bases, 9 bases remained unmatched. The CDR3 region is CSAAGGQGVEQFF. CDR3 nucleotide sequence: TGCAGCGCTGCCGGGGGACAGGGGGTCGAGCAGTTCTTC.

This clonotype was counted between two and nine times. This chain uses TRBV7-8 with TRBJ1-1; D may be TRBD1 (5 bases). Germline V gene lookup returns CDR1 SGHVS and CDR2 FQNEAQ. V lost 5 bases and J lost 9, with 16 bases in between. This CDR3 is built from 13 residues. The CDR3 spells CASSPGTASQAFF. The CDR3, as DNA: TGTGCCAGCAGCCCGGGGACTGCCTCCCAAGCTTTCTTT.

This chain connects TRBV2 to TRBJ2-1, with TRBD2 matching over 8 bases. The CDR3 runs 12 residues. CDR1 is SNHLY and CDR2 is FYNNEI in the germline V gene. J lost 5 bases, V lost 10 bases, and 4 bases had no gene match. The DNA for the CDR3 is TGTGCCACCAAGCGGGGGAACAATGAGCAGTTCTTC. It encodes CATKRGNNEQFF. The full variable domain, in which reference TRBV2 and TRBJ2-1 provide the parts outside the CDR3, is EPEVTQTPSHQVTQMGQEVILRCVPISNHLYFYWYRQILGQKVEFLVSFYNNEISEKSEIFDDQFSVERPDGSNFTLKIRSTKLEDSAMYFCATKRGNNEQFFGPGTRLTVL.

This clonotype was observed a handful of times. The chain uses TRBV5-4 and TRBJ1-5; TRBD1 might be the D (6 bases). The CDR3 extends over 14 amino acids. Trimming took off 4 bases at V and 9 bases at J, with 17 bases between the two ends. Germline CDR1 reads SGHNT; CDR2 reads YYREEE (reference sequence). The CDR3 DNA follows: TGTGCCAGCAGCGTCCTGGGGGCGGATAGGCCCCAGCATTTT. Protein: CASSVLGADRPQHF.

Here the CDR3 reads CASSLALQGYEAFF. In nucleotides, the CDR3 is TGTGCCAGCAGCTTGGCGCTACAGGGGTATGAAGCTTTCTTT. The J gene is TRBJ1-1, the V gene TRBV5-4; 7 nucleotides line up with TRBD1. Germline CDR1 reads SGHNT; CDR2 reads YYREEE (reference sequence). This CDR3 region has 14 residues. V lost 0 bases, J lost 7 bases, and 6 bases stayed unmatched.

This clonotype was counted only a few times. The chain carries TRBV7-6 and TRBJ1-1; TRBD1 is a possible D gene (6 bases). This CDR3 contains 13 residues. The V and J ends lost 7 bases and 4 bases respectively, with 13 bases between them. Germline values: CDR1 SGHVS, CDR2 FNYEAQ. Here the CDR3 DNA reads TGTGCCAGCAAGACAGGCGGCGGCACTGAAGCTTTCTTT. Its translation: CASKTGGGTEAFF.

This clonotype was seen a few times. This sequence joins TRBV7-9 and TRBJ2-3; D gene uncertain. Germline-derived CDR1 and CDR2 are SEHNR and FQNEAQ (reference sequence). CDR3 length: 13 residues. V was cut by 5 bases and J by 6 bases, with 12 bases left in between. As DNA, the CDR3 is TGTGCCAGCAGCCCCGAGTCTATGGATACGCAGTATTTT. As protein: CASSPESMDTQYF. The full variable domain, in which reference TRBV7-9 and TRBJ2-3 provide the parts outside the CDR3, is DTGVSQNPRHKITKRGQNVTFRCDPISEHNRLYWYRQTLGQGPEFLTYFQNEAQLEKSRLLSDRFSAERPKGSFSTLEIQRTEQGDSAMYLCASSPESMDTQYFGPGTRLTVL.

This clonotype has more than one count but fewer than ten. CDR3 region: CASSHGTPSSYEQYF. Written as DNA, the CDR3 is TGCGCCAGCAGCCACGGGACTCCGAGCTCCTACGAGCAGTACTTC. J is TRBJ2-7 and V is TRBV4-1; tentative D call: TRBD2 (6 bases). Between the trimmed V and J ends, which lost 3 bases and 0 bases, there was a span of 12 bases. This CDR3 is 15 amino acids long. Germline V CDR1 and CDR2: MGHRA, YSYEKL.

For the CDR3, the DNA is TGTGCCACCAGCAGATCCCCGGGACAGGGGCTAGACTACAATGAGCAGTTCTTC. It encodes CATSRSPGQGLDYNEQFF. The chain couples TRBV15 to TRBJ2-1, with TRBD1 matching 10 bases. Germline loops: CDR1 LNHNV, CDR2 YYDKDF (reference sequence). The V segment lost 2 bases and the J segment 3 bases; nucleotides outside the gene matches: 10. This CDR3 has 18 residues.

The chain combines TRBV7-8 with TRBJ1-6; 8 nucleotides match TRBD1. This CDR3 spans 17 amino acids. The germline V gene encodes CDR1 SGHVS and CDR2 FQNEAQ. The V and J ends lost 5 bases and 0 bases, in that order; junction bases with no gene match: 6. The DNA for the CDR3 is TGTGCCAGCAGCACCCGGACAGGGAGCTCCTATAATTCACCCCTCCACTTT. This encodes CASSTRTGSSYNSPLHF.

This clonotype came up many times. The J gene is TRBJ2-3, the V gene TRBV7-6; 9 bases map to TRBD2. Trimming at V came to 7 bases and at J to 3 bases, leaving 20 bases not matched to a gene. CDR1 is SGHVS and CDR2 is FNYEAQ in the germline V gene. The CDR3 sequence is 19 residues long. CDR3 protein: CASTPLGAAGGPATDTQYF. CDR3 coding DNA: TGTGCCAGCACCCCCCTAGGGGCGGCGGGGGGGCCAGCGACAGATACGCAGTATTTT. The whole variable domain, filled in from reference TRBV7-6 and TRBJ2-3, reads GAGVSQSPRYKVTKRGQDVALRCDPISGHVSLYWYRQALGQGPEFLTYFNYEAQQDKSGLPNDRFSAERPEGSISTLTIQRTEQRDSAMYRCASTPLGAAGGPATDTQYFGPGTRLTVL.

This clonotype was seen only a few times. This rearrangement joins TRBV7-9 to TRBJ1-3, with D tentatively TRBD1 (6 bases). Germline assignment: CDR1 SEHNR and CDR2 FQNEAQ (reference sequence). V lost 0 bases and J lost 4, with 10 bases in between. The length of the CDR3 is 15 residues. In nucleotides, the CDR3 is TGTGCCAGCAGCTTAGCGCTCGGACAGGGAAACACCATATATTTT. Translated, it gives CASSLALGQGNTIYF.

V usage is TRBV7-8 and J usage is TRBJ1-5; D gene ambiguous. The ends were cut back, 3 bases at V and 3 bases at J, with 9 bases in the middle. Looked up from germline, CDR1 is SGHVS and CDR2 is FQNEAQ. CDR3 length equals 14 residues. As DNA, the CDR3 is TGTGCCAGCAGCTTCGGACTCATCAATCAGCCCCAGCATTTT. Its translation is CASSFGLINQPQHF.

The chain combines TRBV5-1 with TRBJ2-2, with TRBD2 matching 10 bases. Germline assignment: CDR1 SGHRS and CDR2 YFSETQ. The CDR3 consists of 18 residues. V gave up 4 bases and J gave up 3 bases; unmatched junction bases: 12. CDR3 loop: CASSHRLAGSIDTGELFF. CDR3 sequence (DNA): TGCGCCAGCAGCCATAGACTAGCGGGTTCGATCGACACCGGGGAGCTGTTTTTT.

The chain combines TRBV12-3 or TRBV12-4 with TRBJ2-4, with TRBD1 matching 9 bases. The CDR3 consists of 13 residues. V was clipped by 1 base and J by 8 bases; unmatched bases: 0. The CDR3 bases are TGTGCCAGCAGTTTAGGGACAGGGGACATTCAGTACTTC. Protein: CASSLGTGDIQYF.

This clonotype was picked up a small number of times. The chain joins TRBV14 to TRBJ2-3; tentatively, D is TRBD1 (6 bases). Germline V lookup: CDR1 SGHDN, CDR2 FVKESK. Trimming left V 5 bases short and J 2 bases short, with 17 bases between. This CDR3 contains 16 residues. CDR3 sequence reads: CASSNRGSSHTDTQYF. CDR3 nucleotides: TGTGCCAGCAGCAATAGGGGGTCAAGCCACACAGATACGCAGTATTTT.

This clonotype was observed a handful of times. The chain couples TRBV5-5 to TRBJ2-5; 7 bases fit TRBD2. This CDR3 comprises 16 residues. V shed 4 bases and J 0 bases; nucleotides not matched to a gene: 9. Germline-derived CDR1 and CDR2 are SGHKS and YYEKEE (reference sequence). The DNA for the CDR3 is TGTGCCAGCAGCCATTGGTTCACTAGCGACCAAGAGACCCAGTACTTC. It translates to CASSHWFTSDQETQYF.

This clonotype has just a few counts. The V gene is TRBV6-5, the J gene TRBJ1-2; 7 nucleotides agree with TRBD1. Looked up from germline, CDR1 is MNHEY and CDR2 is SVGAGI. The CDR3 totals 16 residues. Germline trimming cut 6 bases from V and 3 bases from J; bases unmatched to any gene: 13. CDR3: CASSPTRTGGDYGYTF. As DNA, the CDR3 is TGTGCCAGCAGCCCAACCCGGACAGGTGGGGACTATGGCTACACCTTC.

This chain connects TRBV20-1 to TRBJ1-2; possible D gene TRBD1, 5 bases. CDR3 size: 13 residues. Trimming shortened V by 8 bases and J by 6 bases, and 19 bases separated the two germline ends. CDR1 and CDR2 (germline): DFQATT, SNEGSKA (reference sequence). In nucleotides, the CDR3 is TGCAGTCGCCCTGATAGAGGGGTTGATGGCTACACCTTC. Protein product: CSRPDRGVDGYTF.

This clonotype was found many times. The chain couples TRBV7-6 to TRBJ1-5, with no clear D. The CDR3 totals 15 residues. V was shortened by 5 bases and J by 3 bases, with 14 bases between the two germline ends. Germline CDR1 and CDR2: SGHVS and FNYEAQ. In DNA form, the CDR3 reads TGTGCCAGCAGCCGAACGGACGGGTCCAATCAGCCCCAGCATTTT. Its translation is CASSRTDGSNQPQHF.

This chain joins TRBV7-9 and TRBJ1-1; no clear D. V was trimmed by 2 bases and J by 1 base, leaving 8 bases between them. This CDR3 has 14 amino acids. CDR1 is SEHNR and CDR2 is FQNEAQ in the germline V gene (reference sequence). In nucleotides, the CDR3 is TGTGCCAGCAGCTTAAAGGCGCCGAACACTGAAGCTTTCTTT. Protein: CASSLKAPNTEAFF.

In this sample, this clonotype turned up many times. The chain employs TRBV7-2 and TRBJ1-2; 10 bases are shared with TRBD1. Germline V gene data show CDR1 as SGHTA and CDR2 as FQGNSA. The CDR3 is 14 residues long. The V gene end was trimmed by 5 bases and the J gene end by 4 bases; junction bases not matched to a gene: 4. In DNA form, the CDR3 reads TGTGCCAGCAGCGCCAGGACAGGGGGCTATGGCTACACCTTC. It yields the protein CASSARTGGYGYTF. The whole variable domain, remainder taken from reference TRBV7-2 and TRBJ1-2, is GAGVSQSPSNKVTEKGKDVELRCDPISGHTALYWYRQSLGQGLEFLIYFQGNSAPDKSGLPSDRFSAERTGGSVSTLTIQRTQQEDSAVYLCASSARTGGYGYTFGSGTRLTVV.

The chain joins TRBV29-1 to TRBJ2-2, with TRBD1 identical over 11 bases. V shed 7 bases and J 7 bases; nucleotides not matched to a gene: 8. The CDR3 length is 14 residues. CDR1 SQVTM and CDR2 ANQGSEA come from the germline V gene. The DNA of the CDR3 is TGCAGCGCAGAAGGACAGGGGGCGATCGGGGAGCTGTTTTTT. As protein: CSAEGQGAIGELFF.

This chain links TRBV10-3 with TRBJ1-2; D is uncertain. V lost 0 bases, J lost 3 bases, and 11 bases lay in between. The germline gives CDR1 ENHRY, CDR2 SYGVKD. This CDR3 contains 15 residues. The CDR3, as DNA: TGTGCCATCAGTGAGTCGACTGGAGACTACTATGGCTACACCTTC. This gives the protein CAISESTGDYYGYTF.

A few counts support this clonotype. The V and J genes are TRBV20-1 and TRBJ1-5, with no clear D. The germline CDR1 and CDR2 sequences are DFQATT and SNEGSKA (reference sequence). Trimming removed 6 bases from V and 0 bases from J, with 12 bases in between. The CDR3 covers 14 residues. The DNA of the CDR3 is TGCAGTGCAACTACAGATTATAGCAATCAGCCCCAGCATTTT. This codes for CSATTDYSNQPQHF.

This clonotype was seen once. The chain joins TRBV4-1 to TRBJ1-6; D remains unclear. This CDR3 has 16 residues. V lost 1 base, J lost 9 bases, and 16 bases lay in between. The germline V gene encodes CDR1 MGHRA and CDR2 YSYEKL. CDR3 in amino acids: CASSQARTLGGSPLHF. CDR3 in DNA: TGCGCCAGCAGCCAAGCTCGGACCCTGGGCGGTTCACCCCTCCACTTT.

The chain couples TRBV4-1 to TRBJ1-2; D gene uncertain. The CDR3 runs 16 residues. Trimming stripped 0 bases from V and 4 bases from J, with 15 bases between. Germline values: CDR1 MGHRA, CDR2 YSYEKL. The CDR3 protein is CASSQETPNTGYGYTF. The CDR3 DNA reads as TGCGCCAGCAGCCAAGAAACCCCTAACACCGGCTATGGCTACACCTTC.

The chain links TRBV4-1 to TRBJ2-1; 9 positions match TRBD1. This CDR3 has 17 residues. Losses at the gene ends were 0 bases for V and 2 bases for J; bases not matched to a gene: 5. Per germline, CDR1 MGHRA and CDR2 YSYEKL. The CDR3 bases are TGCGCCAGCAGCCAAGACCTGACAGGGGGTCCCTACAATGAGCAGTTCTTC. Amino acid sequence: CASSQDLTGGPYNEQFF.